One and the same sample provided the 19 T cell receptor beta chains below, sequenced in a study of T cell changes during pregnancy in multiple sclerosis. Profiled with immunoSEQ multiplex PCR; TCRdb holds only in-frame clones, not every one. Among 100,000 or so clones, around 92% were seen once, and the ten largest hold around 1.8%. Sequences were derived from peripheral blood, sampled after pregnancy. The source is a female donor with multiple sclerosis, enrolled in a pregnancy study.

This chain links TRBV7-9 with TRBJ1-2, with TRBD1 matching over 7 bases. There are 14 residues in the CDR3. Germline V gives CDR1 SEHNR, CDR2 FQNEAQ (reference sequence). J lost 8 bases, V lost 3 bases, and 9 bases had no gene match. Here the CDR3 reads CASSFRTGLTGYTF. CDR3 sequence (DNA): TGTGCCAGCAGCTTCAGGACAGGTCTCACCGGCTACACCTTC.

The rearrangement uses TRBV7-3 and TRBJ2-3, with 7 nucleotides matching TRBD2. The trim removed 4 bases at V and 1 base at J, leaving 2 bases unmatched. CDR1 SGHTA and CDR2 FQGTGA come from the germline V gene. The CDR3 contains 14 residues. CDR3 residues: CASSSGRRTDTQYF. The CDR3 region has the DNA TGTGCCAGCAGCTCCGGGAGGCGCACAGATACGCAGTATTTT. The full variable domain, completed using reference TRBV7-3 and TRBJ2-3, is GAGVSQTPSNKVTEKGKYVELRCDPISGHTALYWYRQSLGQGPEFLIYFQGTGAADDSGLPNDRFFAVRPEGSVSTLKIQRTERGDSAVYLCASSSGRRTDTQYFGPGTRLTVL.

CDR3: CASTLWDKETQYF. CDR3 bases: TGCGCCAGCACGCTCTGGGACAAAGAGACCCAGTACTTC. The chain combines TRBV5-1 with TRBJ2-5; a weak D match, TRBD1 (6 bases). The length of the CDR3 is 13 residues. V was pared by 6 bases and J by 3 bases, with 12 bases between. Germline V gene sequence: CDR1 SGHRS, CDR2 YFSETQ.

The V and J genes are TRBV25-1 and TRBJ2-2; D is undetermined. The CDR3 has 9 amino acids. Germline assignment: CDR1 MGHDK and CDR2 SYGVNS. V was trimmed by 7 bases and J by 10 bases, leaving 4 bases between them. The CDR3 DNA reads TGTGCCAGCACCTCGGAGCTGTTTTTT. As protein: CASTSELFF.

This clone was seen only once. The chain joins TRBV7-6 to TRBJ1-2, with D possibly being TRBD1 (6 bases). The CDR3 is 15 amino acids. Germline CDR1 and CDR2: SGHVS and FNYEAQ. V lost 5 bases to trimming and J lost 4 bases, with 17 bases between them. This chain's CDR3 is CASSPTDGGPYGYTF. The CDR3 coding sequence is TGTGCCAGCAGCCCGACCGACGGGGGGCCCTATGGCTACACCTTC.

There are a few counts of this clone. V usage is TRBV5-1 and J usage is TRBJ1-1; weak D call: TRBD1 (6 bases). Per the germline V gene, CDR1 is SGHRS and CDR2 is YFSETQ. The CDR3 totals 16 residues. The germline V and J ends were trimmed by 0 bases and 4 bases, with 16 bases remaining between them. CDR3 sequence: CASSLAVSQGSTEAFF. In DNA form, the CDR3 reads TGCGCCAGCAGCTTGGCGGTATCACAGGGTTCCACTGAAGCTTTCTTT.

J is TRBJ1-1 and V is TRBV6-5, with TRBD1 matching over 8 bases. The length of the CDR3 is 14 residues. J gave up 1 base and V 6 bases, and 4 bases lay outside the gene matches. From germline, CDR1 is MNHEY and CDR2 SVGAGI. This CDR3 is CASSRGQGNTEAFF. The CDR3, as DNA: TGTGCCAGCAGCCGAGGACAGGGGAACACTGAAGCTTTCTTT.

This chain joins TRBV19 and TRBJ1-1; possible D gene TRBD1, 6 bases. This CDR3 is 14 amino acids long. Trimming took off 7 bases at V and 1 base at J, with 13 bases between the two ends. Germline values: CDR1 LNHDA, CDR2 SQIVND (reference sequence). CDR3 nucleotides: TGTGCCAGTATGCAGCCAGGGGAGAACACTGAAGCTTTCTTT. Amino acids: CASMQPGENTEAFF.

This sequence joins TRBV6-6 and TRBJ2-7; 7 bases are shared with TRBD1. The CDR3 is 14 residues long. J gave up 4 bases and V 0 bases, and 3 bases lay outside the gene matches. Germline V gene sequence: CDR1 MNHNY, CDR2 SVGAGI (reference sequence). CDR3 bases: TGTGCCAGCAGTTACTCACAGGGGTGGTACGAGCAGTACTTC. Its translation is CASSYSQGWYEQYF.

J is TRBJ1-2 and V is TRBV6-5; D may be TRBD1 (6 bases). CDR3 size: 14 residues. Germline V gene data show CDR1 as MNHEY and CDR2 as SVGAGI. Trimming left V 6 bases short and J 4 bases short, with 15 bases between. The CDR3 region has the DNA TGTGCCAGCAGCTTACAGGGTGGTGTCTATGGCTACACCTTC. Its protein is CASSLQGGVYGYTF.

The chain has TRBV27 and TRBJ1-5, with TRBD1 matching 7 bases. V shed 3 bases and J 6 bases; nucleotides not matched to a gene: 8. The CDR3 is made up of 15 amino acids. Germline CDR1 is MNHEY and CDR2 is SMNVEV (reference sequence). CDR3 DNA: TGTGCCAGCAGTTTCACAGGGGTGGGTTTTCAGCCCCAGCATTTT. Residues: CASSFTGVGFQPQHF.

V usage is TRBV6-6 and J usage is TRBJ1-3; a weak D match, TRBD1 (6 bases). There are 15 residues in the CDR3. Germline V gene data show CDR1 as MNHNY and CDR2 as SVGAGI (reference sequence). V shed 2 bases and J shed 4 bases, with 12 bases lying between them. CDR3 amino acids: CASSYPAGVGNTIYF. CDR3 coding DNA: TGTGCCAGCAGTTACCCGGCAGGGGTAGGAAACACCATATATTTT.

J is TRBJ2-3 and V is TRBV30; TRBD2 might be the D (6 bases). Germline-derived CDR1 and CDR2 are GTSNPN and SVGIG (reference sequence). CDR3 length: 12 amino acids. Deletions cut 0 bases from V and 10 bases from J, with 11 bases between. This CDR3 reads CAWSVDPGAQYF. In DNA, the CDR3 is TGTGCCTGGAGTGTAGATCCGGGGGCGCAGTATTTT.

The CDR3 sequence: CASSSGQGVRGYTF. The CDR3 coding sequence is TGTGCCAGCAGCTCGGGACAGGGTGTTCGGGGCTACACCTTC. The chain links TRBV11-3 to TRBJ1-2; TRBD1 matches at 9 bases. CDR1 and CDR2 from the germline V gene are SGHNT and YENEEA. J gave up 8 bases and V 4 bases, and 8 bases lay outside the gene matches. This CDR3 region has 14 residues.

The rearrangement joins TRBV30 to TRBJ1-5; no clear D gene. Germline V gene sequence: CDR1 GTSNPN, CDR2 SVGIG (reference sequence). V lost 0 bases to trimming and J lost 4 bases, with 7 bases between them. This CDR3 has 13 residues. The CDR3 DNA reads TGTGCCTGGAGTGTACCGGGAAATCAGCCCCAGCATTTT. Its translation: CAWSVPGNQPQHF.

The chain couples TRBV27 to TRBJ2-3, with D uncertain. The CDR3 has 13 amino acids. Germline lookup yields CDR1 MNHEY and CDR2 SMNVEV (reference sequence). Trimming removed 2 bases from V and 6 bases from J, with 9 bases in between. The CDR3 coding sequence is TGTGCCAGCAGTTTACACTATTACGATACGCAGTATTTT. It is translated as CASSLHYYDTQYF.

The V call is TRBV5-6, the J call TRBJ2-3; TRBD2 matches at 8 bases. Germline lookup yields CDR1 SGHDT and CDR2 YYEEEE. With 0 bases clipped from V and 2 bases from J, the junction kept 5 bases outside the gene matches. This CDR3 has 16 amino acids. The DNA of the CDR3 is TGTGCCAGCAGCTTGGAGCTAGCGGGCTTCACAGATACGCAGTATTTT. Encoded protein: CASSLELAGFTDTQYF.

V gene TRBV6-5 combines with J gene TRBJ2-5; D not resolved. CDR3 length: 14 amino acids. V shed 0 bases and J shed 3 bases, with 8 bases lying between them. Looked up from germline, CDR1 is MNHEY and CDR2 is SVGAGI. CDR3 sequence reads: CASSYSAVKETQYF. The CDR3 DNA reads TGTGCCAGCAGTTACTCCGCAGTAAAAGAGACCCAGTACTTC.

This clone has a single count. In DNA form, the CDR3 reads TGTGCCAGTAGCGATGTACCGGGACAGGGCTATGGCTACACCTTC. Translation gives CASSDVPGQGYGYTF. This chain uses TRBV19 with TRBJ1-2; 9 nucleotides align to TRBD1. V was pared by 6 bases and J by 4 bases, with 9 bases of the junction left unmatched. Germline assignment: CDR1 LNHDA and CDR2 SQIVND (reference sequence). The CDR3 loop spans 15 amino acids.